This TCR beta chain derives from a study of blood T cell repertoires in COVID-19. Overall study context: The origin of the acute and convalescent COVID-19 samples was the United States, Italy and Spain. PBMCs, B-cell-depleted T cells, or T cells were the source of the cDNA or gDNA that made up the material.

This clone was picked up one time. The V end was cut by 7 bases, the J end by 0 bases, with 11 bases between. Germline CDR1 and CDR2: MRHNA and SNTAGT. CDR3 length: 14 residues. Original processing methods: Reference gene primer amplification in the assay estimated nucleated cell counts. Only in-frame clones appear in the TCRdb table, and some are missing; sequencing was by immunoSEQ multiplex PCR. V and J calls and clone size are as listed in that table; D and trimming were resolved from the DNA. The table shows tens of thousands of clones, with 85% to 90% occurring only once. The sample comprised peripheral blood. The chain couples TRBV6-4 to TRBJ2-3; weak D call: TRBD1 (5 bases). The receptor's source is a man older than 75 with acute or convalescent COVID-19. The CDR3 reads CASKIGHSTDTQYF. The CDR3 DNA reads TGTGCCAGCAAAATAGGACACAGCACAGATACGCAGTATTTT.